The T cell receptor (beta chain) described here comes from a study of CD8+ T cells in alopecia areata. The study's findings and limits: An increase in clonality over normal scalp was evident in lesional scalp, especially alopecia totalis/universalis. Scalp clonality dropped significantly under tofacitinib, as did expanded CD8+ top-100 clones.

The sample's treatment: oral pan-JAK inhibitor, 5-10 mg twice daily. Per the germline V gene, CDR1 is SGHTA and CDR2 is FQGNSA. V was shortened by 2 bases and J by 0 bases, with 13 bases between the two germline ends. The CDR3 sequence is 16 residues long. This clone was observed many times. What it binds is not known. TCR sequencing used cDNA made by reverse transcription of extracted RNA. Clones were read by immunoSEQ multiplex PCR, and TCRdb kept only the in-frame ones, dropping some. This sample has about 200,000 clones, with around 57% found just once. The chain is built from TRBV7-2 and TRBJ1-2, with a tentative D call TRBD1 (5 bases). This specimen was CD4+ T cells sorted from blood, taken at week 4, from a patient treated with tofacitinib. This receptor was taken from a human donor with alopecia areata. In DNA, the CDR3 is TGTGCCAGCAGCTTAAACAGGCTCAATTCTAACTATGGCTACACCTTC. This translates into CASSLNRLNSNYGYTF.